This T cell receptor (beta chain) was observed in a study of T-cell memory formation after mild COVID-19 (dated by TCRdb to the early 2020s). Regarding the research as a whole: TCR sequence clusters from the two donors were found to be largely donor specific. Longitudinal TCRalpha and TCRbeta repertoire sequencing tracked T-cell clones expanding and contracting after mild COVID-19 in a couple of donors. The cohort was made up of two young adult volunteers, one female and one male, who were previously healthy. Results the study describes overall, beyond this receptor: Clones that contracted from day 15 to 85 showed balanced CD4/CD8 phenotypes, whereas a second wave of clones that expanded from day 15 to 37 leaned towards CD4+. The detection of some responding clones in pre-infection memory suggests that pre-existing cross-reactive memory T cells joined the SARS-CoV-2 response. Contracting CD4+ clones turned up mainly in the CM and EM memory subsets, whereas EMRA was where CD8+ clones were enriched. The second-wave clones that peaked on day 37 were not confirmed to be SARS-CoV-2 specific. Only a couple of mild cases were covered by the study, and larger cohorts that include severe cases with pre-infection samples were considered necessary.

This clonotype was seen more than once but under ten times. The clone's antigen remains unknown. There are no base qualities to consult, and no much larger clone falls within one base. The trim is 2 bases for V and 1 base for J, with a gap of 17 bases between the germline ends. The CDR1 and CDR2 encoded by the germline V gene are MGHRA and YSYEKL. Counted from cysteine to phenylalanine, this CDR3 has 17 amino acids. Left in the record is the CDR3 DNA by itself, 51 bases read in frame from the first base. TCRdb lists the instrument as Illumina NovaSeq 6000. cDNA libraries for TCRalpha and TCRbeta were prepared by 5'RACE using constant-segment primers, with sample barcodes and unique molecular identifiers added. Trizol reagent was used to extract RNA from every sample. Library amplification was performed in two PCR steps, and a second sample barcode and Illumina TruSeq adapters were introduced in the second step. Sequencing of the libraries was done on an Illumina NovaSeq, producing 2 x 150 bp paired-end reads. For the original study's pipeline: The reads were demultiplexed and collapsed into UMI-guided consensus sequences using migec v1.2.7. With mixcr v2.1.11, UMI consensuses were aligned to TRA and TRB V and J templates and assembled into clonotypes. Expanded or contracted clonotypes were those called significant by both edgeR and NoisET, with noise models trained on biological replicates. For edgeR calls, a false discovery rate-adjusted p below 0.01 and a log2 fold-change threshold of 1 were applied. As an exploratory analysis of dynamics, max-normalized trajectories of the 1000 most abundant clonotypes were examined with PCA combined with hierarchical clustering. Each responding clone was given a CD4 or CD8 phenotype based on the CD4+ and CD8+ repertoires, which had been sequenced separately. Starting from the raw public reads, TCRdb applied fastp trimming at Q25, assembled clones with MiXCR and retained in-frame beta chains. Rows matching on CDR3 protein sequence are summarized as one entry with the most common DNA and genes. TCRdb, not the original authors, processed these V and J calls. Within this sample are some 440,000 distinct CDR3 sequences, with 20% to 30% of them counted one time only. The top ten clonotypes cover approximately 12% of the sample.

Ficoll-Paque density gradient centrifugation was used to isolate PBMCs. The TCR originated in an adult woman who had mild COVID-19 (a few samples of this study predate the infection). The sample titles of this study are shuffled in the database, so cell type and time point are left out; the donor was told from shared clones. The chain links TRBV4-1 with TRBJ1-1, and TRBD1 may be the D gene, going by 6 matching bases. Sequenced material: PBMCs or a T cell subset sorted from them (not recorded which). The DNA is as follows: TGCGCCAGCAGCCAAAGGGGGGAGGGAAGATCGAACACTGAAGCTTTCTTT. The translation is CASSQRGEGRSNTEAFF.